A selection of T cell receptor beta chains follows, all from one sample in a study of regulatory T cells in long-lasting Graves disease. TCRdb re-derived calls from the multiplex PCR reads in MiXCR, one entry per CDR3 protein. The table has some 490,000 distinct CDR3 sequences, 12% seen once. The same data also went into a second study, on T cells in Graves' hyperthyroidism and ophthalmopathy.

The sample in question was peripheral blood mononuclear cells (PBMCs), obtained at new diagnosis, from a patient treated with antithyroid drugs. All receptors come from a young woman with Graves disease. The CDR3 runs from the conserved cysteine through the conserved F or W. D genes are given only for firm matches. The size entry is marked missing in some rows and otherwise reads once, few, many or a size class.

D gene: .
clone size: many
V gene: TRBV6-2/TRBV6-3
J gene: TRBJ2-7
CDR3 protein: CASTKGPSVSYEQYF
CDR3 DNA: TGTGCCAGCACCAAGGGACCGAGCGTCTCCTACGAGCAGTACTTC

D gene: .
clone size: many
V gene: TRBV7-2
J gene: TRBJ2-1
CDR3 protein: CASSFYNEQFF
CDR3 DNA: TGTGCCAGCAGTTTCTACAATGAGCAGTTCTTC

D gene: TRBD1
clone size: many
V gene: TRBV2
J gene: TRBJ2-3
CDR3 protein: CASRADRGRTDTQYF
CDR3 DNA: TGTGCCAGCAGAGCGGACAGGGGACGCACAGATACGCAGTATTTT

D gene: TRBD1
clone size: many
V gene: TRBV7-9
J gene: TRBJ2-1
CDR3 protein: CASSPRTGNEQFF
CDR3 DNA: TGTGCCAGCAGCCCCCGGACAGGTAATGAGCAGTTCTTC

D gene: .
clone size: many
V gene: TRBV2
J gene: TRBJ2-3
CDR3 protein: CASSEGADTQYF
CDR3 DNA: TGTGCCAGCAGTGAAGGCGCAGATACGCAGTATTTT

D gene: .
clone size: .
V gene: TRBV2
J gene: TRBJ1-1
CDR3 protein: CASAMGGGNTEAFF
CDR3 DNA: TGTGCCAGCGCCATGGGGGGTGGGAACACTGAAGCTTTCTTT

D gene: TRBD2
clone size: .
V gene: TRBV5-4
J gene: TRBJ2-1
CDR3 protein: CASSLGLAGLKYNEQFF
CDR3 DNA: TGTGCCAGCAGCTTGGGGCTAGCGGGATTAAAATACAATGAGCAGTTCTTC

D gene: .
clone size: .
V gene: TRBV27
J gene: TRBJ2-7
CDR3 protein: CASSQNPAGAYYEQYF
CDR3 DNA: TGTGCCAGCAGTCAAAACCCCGCCGGGGCGTACTACGAGCAGTACTTC

D gene: TRBD2
clone size: many
V gene: TRBV28
J gene: TRBJ2-7
CDR3 protein: CASSPLGGSKYEQYF
CDR3 DNA: TGTGCCAGCAGTCCGTTGGGAGGGAGTAAGTACGAGCAGTACTTC

D gene: .
clone size: many
V gene: TRBV28
J gene: TRBJ2-7
CDR3 protein: CASSFLGRHGRSYEQYF
CDR3 DNA: TGTGCCAGCAGTTTTTTAGGGCGACACGGACGTTCCTACGAGCAGTACTTC

D gene: .
clone size: few
V gene: TRBV20-1
J gene: TRBJ2-7
CDR3 protein: CSARAPQGGEQYF
CDR3 DNA: TGCAGTGCTAGAGCCCCTCAGGGTGGCGAGCAGTACTTC

D gene: TRBD2
clone size: many
V gene: TRBV20-1
J gene: TRBJ2-5
CDR3 protein: CSARDPSGRETQYF
CDR3 DNA: TGCAGTGCTAGAGATCCGAGCGGGAGGGAGACCCAGTACTTC

D gene: TRBD1
clone size: many
V gene: TRBV15
J gene: TRBJ1-2
CDR3 protein: CATSRDGTGANYGYTF
CDR3 DNA: TGTGCCACCAGCAGAGATGGGACAGGCGCCAACTATGGCTACACCTTC

D gene: TRBD1
clone size: few
V gene: TRBV19
J gene: TRBJ2-2
CDR3 protein: CASSILPFQGDTGELFF
CDR3 DNA: TGTGCCAGTAGTATACTCCCCTTTCAGGGGGACACCGGGGAGCTGTTTTTT

D gene: .
clone size: many
V gene: TRBV29-1
J gene: TRBJ2-7
CDR3 protein: CSVEGTSYEQYF
CDR3 DNA: TGCAGCGTTGAGGGGACATCTTACGAGCAGTACTTC

D gene: .
clone size: .
V gene: TRBV19
J gene: TRBJ1-1
CDR3 protein: CASSIRQKNTEAFF
CDR3 DNA: TGTGCCAGTAGTATACGACAGAAGAACACTGAAGCTTTCTTT

D gene: .
clone size: few
V gene: TRBV6-2/TRBV6-3
J gene: TRBJ2-5
CDR3 protein: CASRPPGGVGETQYF
CDR3 DNA: TGTGCCAGCAGACCTCCAGGGGGGGTCGGAGAGACCCAGTACTTC

D gene: TRBD1
clone size: many
V gene: TRBV28
J gene: TRBJ1-2
CDR3 protein: CASIFSGTGANYGYTF
CDR3 DNA: TGTGCCAGCATTTTCTCCGGGACAGGGGCTAACTATGGCTACACCTTC

D gene: .
clone size: few
V gene: TRBV3-1
J gene: TRBJ1-1
CDR3 protein: CASSQVPDMNTEAFF
CDR3 DNA: TGTGCCAGCAGCCAAGTTCCAGACATGAACACTGAAGCTTTCTTT

D gene: .
clone size: many
V gene: TRBV7-2
J gene: TRBJ1-1
CDR3 protein: CASSLMWNTEAFF
CDR3 DNA: TGTGCCAGCAGCTTAATGTGGAACACTGAAGCTTTCTTT

D gene: TRBD2
clone size: few
V gene: TRBV25-1
J gene: TRBJ2-3
CDR3 protein: CASNNGRTDTQYF
CDR3 DNA: TGTGCCAGCAATAACGGGAGGACCGATACGCAGTATTTT

D gene: TRBD1
clone size: many
V gene: TRBV10-3
J gene: TRBJ1-1
CDR3 protein: CAISPTRGRTKMNTEAFF
CDR3 DNA: TGTGCCATCAGCCCGACCAGGGGGCGAACTAAGATGAACACTGAAGCTTTCTTT

D gene: .
clone size: many
V gene: TRBV5-1
J gene: TRBJ1-1
CDR3 protein: CASSLGDRKNTEAFF
CDR3 DNA: TGCGCCAGCAGCTTGGGGGACCGGAAAAACACTGAAGCTTTCTTT

D gene: .
clone size: many
V gene: TRBV12-3/TRBV12-4
J gene: TRBJ1-5
CDR3 protein: CASSTGRRNQPQHF
CDR3 DNA: TGTGCCAGCAGTACAGGGAGGCGGAATCAGCCCCAGCATTTT

D gene: TRBD2
clone size: many
V gene: TRBV9
J gene: TRBJ2-1
CDR3 protein: CASSVTPSGRNNEQFF
CDR3 DNA: TGTGCCAGCAGCGTAACCCCGAGCGGGAGGAACAATGAGCAGTTCTTC

D gene: TRBD2
clone size: few
V gene: TRBV19
J gene: TRBJ2-1
CDR3 protein: CASTSGKSSYNEQFF
CDR3 DNA: TGTGCCAGTACTAGCGGGAAGAGCTCCTACAATGAGCAGTTCTTC

D gene: TRBD2
clone size: many
V gene: TRBV20-1
J gene: TRBJ2-7
CDR3 protein: CSAKVAGGTYEQYF
CDR3 DNA: TGCAGTGCAAAAGTAGCGGGAGGGACTTACGAGCAGTACTTC

D gene: .
clone size: few
V gene: TRBV5-1
J gene: TRBJ2-7
CDR3 protein: CANSFPRAYEQYF
CDR3 DNA: TGCGCCAACAGCTTCCCGAGAGCCTACGAGCAGTACTTC

D gene: TRBD2
clone size: many
V gene: TRBV7-8
J gene: TRBJ2-2
CDR3 protein: CASSFGTSEPNTGELFF
CDR3 DNA: TGTGCCAGCAGCTTCGGGACTAGCGAGCCGAACACCGGGGAGCTGTTTTTT

D gene: .
clone size: many
V gene: TRBV30
J gene: TRBJ2-7
CDR3 protein: CAWRRAQSYEQYF
CDR3 DNA: TGTGCCTGGAGGAGGGCACAGTCCTACGAGCAGTACTTC

D gene: TRBD2
clone size: many
V gene: TRBV7-2
J gene: TRBJ2-1
CDR3 protein: CASSLALAGGPNEQFF
CDR3 DNA: TGTGCCAGCAGCTTAGCATTGGCGGGAGGTCCCAATGAGCAGTTCTTC

D gene: .
clone size: many
V gene: TRBV18
J gene: TRBJ2-7
CDR3 protein: CASSTGTDSSYEQYF
CDR3 DNA: TGTGCCAGCTCAACCGGGACGGATAGCTCCTACGAGCAGTACTTC

D gene: .
clone size: many
V gene: TRBV20-1
J gene: TRBJ2-1
CDR3 protein: CSAGPGPKNEQFF
CDR3 DNA: TGCAGTGCTGGGCCGGGACCTAAGAATGAGCAGTTCTTC

D gene: .
clone size: many
V gene: TRBV28
J gene: TRBJ2-6
CDR3 protein: CASSLNRFFSGANVLTF
CDR3 DNA: TGTGCCAGCAGTTTGAACAGATTTTTCTCTGGGGCCAACGTCCTGACTTTC

D gene: .
clone size: few
V gene: TRBV15
J gene: TRBJ2-7
CDR3 protein: CATSRKGYEQYF
CDR3 DNA: TGTGCCACCAGCAGGAAGGGCTACGAGCAGTACTTC

D gene: TRBD2
clone size: many
V gene: TRBV28
J gene: TRBJ2-1
CDR3 protein: CASSLRTSGIYEQFF
CDR3 DNA: TGTGCCAGCAGTTTGCGGACTAGCGGGATCTATGAGCAGTTCTTC

D gene: TRBD1
clone size: few
V gene: TRBV10-1
J gene: TRBJ2-3
CDR3 protein: CASSEAYLGTGKDTQYF
CDR3 DNA: TGCGCCAGCAGTGAGGCCTACCTCGGGACAGGGAAAGATACGCAGTATTTT

D gene: TRBD1
clone size: many
V gene: TRBV5-6
J gene: TRBJ2-7
CDR3 protein: CASSLDPGTAYEQYF
CDR3 DNA: TGTGCCAGCAGCTTGGACCCCGGGACAGCTTACGAGCAGTACTTC

D gene: .
clone size: many
V gene: TRBV27
J gene: TRBJ2-2
CDR3 protein: CASSHGMGFGGELFF
CDR3 DNA: TGTGCCAGCAGCCATGGTATGGGTTTCGGCGGGGAGCTGTTTTTT

D gene: .
clone size: .
V gene: TRBV5-8
J gene: TRBJ2-2
CDR3 protein: CASTSFLTGELFF
CDR3 DNA: TGTGCCAGCACCAGCTTCCTCACCGGGGAGCTGTTTTTT

D gene: .
clone size: many
V gene: TRBV15
J gene: TRBJ1-1
CDR3 protein: CATSRGMNTEAFF
CDR3 DNA: TGTGCCACCAGCAGGGGGATGAACACTGAAGCTTTCTTT

D gene: TRBD1
clone size: few
V gene: TRBV5-4
J gene: TRBJ2-2
CDR3 protein: CASSSKTGATGELFF
CDR3 DNA: TGTGCCAGCAGCTCAAAGACAGGGGCCACCGGGGAGCTGTTTTTT

D gene: .
clone size: .
V gene: TRBV30
J gene: TRBJ2-7
CDR3 protein: CAWSGGAYEQYF
CDR3 DNA: TGTGCCTGGAGTGGGGGGGCCTACGAGCAGTACTTC

D gene: .
clone size: few
V gene: TRBV3-1
J gene: TRBJ1-4
CDR3 protein: CASSQEEPQGEKLFF
CDR3 DNA: TGTGCCAGCAGCCAAGAGGAGCCTCAGGGTGAAAAACTGTTTTTT

D gene: .
clone size: .
V gene: TRBV27
J gene: TRBJ2-7
CDR3 protein: CAREAERSSYEQYF
CDR3 DNA: TGTGCCCGGGAAGCGGAAAGAAGCTCCTACGAGCAGTACTTC

D gene: TRBD1
clone size: few
V gene: TRBV5-1
J gene: TRBJ1-3
CDR3 protein: CASSRTGTGHSGNTIYF
CDR3 DNA: TGCGCCAGCAGCAGAACCGGGACAGGGCACTCTGGAAACACCATATATTTT

D gene: TRBD2
clone size: few
V gene: TRBV15
J gene: TRBJ2-3
CDR3 protein: CATSRGGGLAGPTDTQYF
CDR3 DNA: TGTGCCACCAGCAGGGGCGGGGGACTAGCGGGGCCCACAGATACGCAGTATTTT